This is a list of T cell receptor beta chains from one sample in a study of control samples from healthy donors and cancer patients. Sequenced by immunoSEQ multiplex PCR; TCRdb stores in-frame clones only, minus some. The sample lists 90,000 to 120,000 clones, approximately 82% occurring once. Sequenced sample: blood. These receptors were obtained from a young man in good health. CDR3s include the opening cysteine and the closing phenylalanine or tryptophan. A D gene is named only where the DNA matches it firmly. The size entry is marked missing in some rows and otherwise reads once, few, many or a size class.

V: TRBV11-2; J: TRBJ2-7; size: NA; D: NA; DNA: TGTGCCAGCAGCTTTTCCTACGAGCAGTACTTC; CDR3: CASSFSYEQYF
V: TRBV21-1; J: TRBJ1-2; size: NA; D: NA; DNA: TGTGCCAGCAGCAATGGCAGGACTCCCGGCAACTATGGCTACACCTTC; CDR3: CASSNGRTPGNYGYTF
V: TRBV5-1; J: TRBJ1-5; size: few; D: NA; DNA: TGCGCCAGCAGCTTGGGGACAAATAGCAATCAGCCCCAGCATTTT; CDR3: CASSLGTNSNQPQHF
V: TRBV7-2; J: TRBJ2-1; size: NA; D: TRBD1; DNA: TGTGCCAGCAGCCAACCGGGACAGCACTACAATGAGCAGTTCTTC; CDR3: CASSQPGQHYNEQFF
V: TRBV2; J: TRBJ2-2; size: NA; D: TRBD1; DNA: TGTGCCAGCAGTTTACAGGGGGTGTTGCTGTTTTTT; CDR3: CASSLQGVLLFF
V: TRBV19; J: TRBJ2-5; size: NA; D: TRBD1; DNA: TGTGCCAGTAGTATAGAGACAGGGCCCCGAATAACCCAGTACTTC; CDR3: CASSIETGPRITQYF
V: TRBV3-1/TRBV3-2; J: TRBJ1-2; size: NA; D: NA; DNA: TGTGCCAGCAGCCAAGATTTCGGCAGTTTTTATGGCTACACCTTC; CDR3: CASSQDFGSFYGYTF
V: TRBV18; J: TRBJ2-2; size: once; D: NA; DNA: TGTGCCAGCTCACCGTTGGCAGGGACGAACACCGGGGAGCTGTTTTTT; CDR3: CASSPLAGTNTGELFF
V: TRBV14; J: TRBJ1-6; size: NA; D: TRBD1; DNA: TGTGCCAGCAGCCTGGGACAGAGAAGTTCACCCCTCCACTTT; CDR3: CASSLGQRSSPLHF
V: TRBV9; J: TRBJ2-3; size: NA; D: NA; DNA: TGTGCCAGCAGCAGACGCCTCACAGATACGCAGTATTTT; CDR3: CASSRRLTDTQYF
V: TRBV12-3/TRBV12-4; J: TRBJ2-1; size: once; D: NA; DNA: TGTGCCAGCAGGGATACTCGAAATGAGCAGTTCTTC; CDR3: CASRDTRNEQFF
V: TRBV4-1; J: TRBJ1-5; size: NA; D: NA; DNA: TGCGCCAGCAGCCAGGACCATGGCAATCAGCCCCAGCATTTT; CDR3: CASSQDHGNQPQHF
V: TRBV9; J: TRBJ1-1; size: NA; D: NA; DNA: TGTGCCAGCAGCGTAGGTTTGGACGGGAAAGCTTTCTTT; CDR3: CASSVGLDGKAFF
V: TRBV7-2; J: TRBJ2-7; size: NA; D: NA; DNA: TGTGCCAGCGGAGGTCGTTTCTACGAGCAGTACTTC; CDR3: CASGGRFYEQYF
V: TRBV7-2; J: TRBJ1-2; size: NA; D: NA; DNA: TGTGCCAGCAGCTTGGGGCGCGAGTGGGCCCCTGGAGGCTACACCTTC; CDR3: CASSLGREWAPGGYTF
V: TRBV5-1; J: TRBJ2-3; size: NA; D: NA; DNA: TGCGCCAGCAGCTTCCGGGACACCCGCACAGATACGCAGTATTTT; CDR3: CASSFRDTRTDTQYF
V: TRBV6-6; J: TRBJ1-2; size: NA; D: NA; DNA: TGTGCCAGCAGTTACTCCGGGCAGGCGGGGGGCTACACCTTC; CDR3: CASSYSGQAGGYTF
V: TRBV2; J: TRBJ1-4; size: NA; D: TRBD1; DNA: TGTGCCAGCAGTGAAGCTCGACAGGGTTTGAGTGAAAAACTGTTTTTT; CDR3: CASSEARQGLSEKLFF
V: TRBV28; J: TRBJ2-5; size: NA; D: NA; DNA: TGTGCCAGCAGTACCTCCGGGCGGGGCAGGACCCAGTACTTC; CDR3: CASSTSGRGRTQYF
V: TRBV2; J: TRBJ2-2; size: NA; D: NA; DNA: TGTGCCAGCAGTTTAGGAGAGGCCGGGGAGCTGTTTTTT; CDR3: CASSLGEAGELFF
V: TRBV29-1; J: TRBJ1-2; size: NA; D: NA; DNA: TGCAGCGTTGAAGGTCAGGGAGAGGACTATGGCTACACCTTC; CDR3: CSVEGQGEDYGYTF
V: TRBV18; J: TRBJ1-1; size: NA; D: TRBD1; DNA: TGTGCCAGCTCACCACAGGGACAGGGGTACACTGAAGCTTTCTTT; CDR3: CASSPQGQGYTEAFF
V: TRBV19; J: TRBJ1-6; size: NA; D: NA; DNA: TGTGCCAGTAGTACACAGAATTCACCCCTCCACTTT; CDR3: CASSTQNSPLHF
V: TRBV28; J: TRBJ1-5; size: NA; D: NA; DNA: TGTGCCAGCAGCCAGATAAAGAGGGGGGGTAATCAGCCCCAGCATTTT; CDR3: CASSQIKRGGNQPQHF
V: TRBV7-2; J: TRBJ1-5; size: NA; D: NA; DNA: TGTGCCAGCAGCTTGGGGTTTGGCAATCAGCCCCAGCATTTT; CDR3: CASSLGFGNQPQHF
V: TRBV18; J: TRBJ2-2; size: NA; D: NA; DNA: TGTGCCAGCTCACCAGGGGGGAACACCGGGGAGCTGTTTTTT; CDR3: CASSPGGNTGELFF
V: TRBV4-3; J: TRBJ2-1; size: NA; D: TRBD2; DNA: TGCGCCAGCAGCCCCGCTGGGAGTAGGGCGGGGGGTCTGAATGAGCAGTTCTTC; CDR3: CASSPAGSRAGGLNEQFF
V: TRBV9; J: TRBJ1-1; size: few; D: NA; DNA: TGTGCCAGCAGCCCCCGGGCCATACTCACTGAAGCTTTCTTT; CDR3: CASSPRAILTEAFF